These 18 T cell receptor beta chains came from one sample sequenced in a study of blood T cell repertoires in COVID-19. Clones were sequenced by immunoSEQ multiplex PCR, and TCRdb holds only the in-frame ones, with some missing. The sample yields tens of thousands of clones, about four fifths seen once. Sequenced sample: peripheral blood. The origin of the receptors is a human donor in a cohort sampled during active COVID-19.

The CDR3 coding sequence is TGCGCCAGCAGCCGAGGGGGATCCTACAATGAGCAGTTCTTC. It is translated as CASSRGGSYNEQFF. The rearrangement uses TRBV4-1 and TRBJ2-1, with a weak D call TRBD1 (6 bases). The CDR3 is 14 amino acids. V was cut by 4 bases and J by 1 base, with 8 bases left in between. Germline loops: CDR1 MGHRA, CDR2 YSYEKL.

V is TRBV5-1 and J is TRBJ1-2; the match to TRBD1 covers 7 bases. The germline V gene has CDR1 SGHRS and CDR2 YFSETQ. This CDR3 has 14 amino acids. The V segment lost 2 bases and the J segment 7 bases; nucleotides outside the gene matches: 8. As DNA, the CDR3 is TGCGCCAGCAGCTTAAGGGGGCGCGAGACTGGCTACACCTTC. Protein sequence: CASSLRGRETGYTF.

V usage is TRBV4-2 and J usage is TRBJ1-1, with TRBD1 matching over 9 bases. Germline CDR1 LGHNA, CDR2 YNFKEQ. V dropped 5 bases and J dropped 4; count of bases not matched to a gene: 8. The CDR3 loop spans 15 amino acids. Written as DNA, the CDR3 is TGTGCCAGCAGCGAAACCGGGACAGGGATCACTGAAGCTTTCTTT. Encoded protein: CASSETGTGITEAFF.

In this sample, this clone turned up a few times. The chain is built from TRBV19 and TRBJ2-2; the D gene is possibly TRBD1 (5 bases). Trimming left V 4 bases short and J 5 bases short, with 11 bases between. Germline V gene lookup returns CDR1 LNHDA and CDR2 SQIVND (reference sequence). The length of the CDR3 is 14 residues. The CDR3 sequence is CASSNKGRTGELFF. The CDR3 bases are TGTGCCAGTAGTAACAAGGGGCGAACCGGGGAGCTGTTTTTT.

The chain couples TRBV27 to TRBJ1-4, with 9 bases aligning to TRBD1. The CDR3 extends over 16 amino acids. Unmatched junction bases numbered 9, after V lost 6 bases and J lost 4 bases. Per the germline V gene, CDR1 is MNHEY and CDR2 is SMNVEV (reference sequence). The CDR3 protein is CASRRTGTGNNEKLFF. The CDR3, as DNA: TGTGCCAGCAGGCGAACCGGGACAGGGAATAATGAAAAACTGTTTTTT.

This sequence joins TRBV19 and TRBJ1-5; D may be TRBD1 (6 bases). Trimming left V 5 bases short and J 1 base short, with 9 bases between. Germline loops: CDR1 LNHDA, CDR2 SQIVND (reference sequence). This CDR3 is built from 14 residues. The CDR3 loop is CASSGQGSNQPQHF. Here the CDR3 DNA reads TGTGCCAGTAGTGGGCAGGGGAGCAATCAGCCCCAGCATTTT.

This clone showed up just once. The gene calls are TRBV5-1 and TRBJ1-1, with D possibly being TRBD1 (6 bases). The CDR3 extends over 16 amino acids. V shed 0 bases and J shed 3 bases, with 15 bases lying between them. Germline V CDR1 and CDR2: SGHRS, YFSETQ. In DNA, the CDR3 is TGCGCCAGCAGCTTGGCAGGGGCCGGCACTGACACTGAAGCTTTCTTT. Amino acids: CASSLAGAGTDTEAFF.

The chain links TRBV27 to TRBJ1-5; D is unclear. CDR3 length: 14 amino acids. The ends were cut back, 6 bases at V and 2 bases at J, with 11 bases in the middle. Germline V gives CDR1 MNHEY, CDR2 SMNVEV (reference sequence). The CDR3 region has the DNA TGTGCCAGCAGGATCCTGGCAGGCAATCAGCCCCAGCATTTT. It encodes CASRILAGNQPQHF.

The chain employs TRBV5-1 and TRBJ2-5, with D possibly being TRBD1 (5 bases). The CDR3 loop spans 15 amino acids. V was pared by 1 base and J by 2 bases, with 12 bases between. CDR1 is SGHRS, CDR2 YFSETQ, per germline. In nucleotides, the CDR3 is TGCGCCAGCAGCTTGACAGGCCAAGGGCAAGAGACCCAGTACTTC. Translating it yields CASSLTGQGQETQYF.

The rearrangement links TRBV18 to TRBJ2-3, with D maybe TRBD1 (5 bases). V dropped 2 bases and J dropped 1 base, with 16 bases sitting between them. Per germline, CDR1 KGHSH and CDR2 LQKENI. The CDR3 loop spans 17 amino acids. The chain's CDR3 is CASSPFSGQGRTDTQYF. As DNA, the CDR3 is TGTGCCAGCTCACCATTCTCCGGGCAGGGCCGCACAGATACGCAGTATTTT.

The V gene is TRBV2, the J gene TRBJ2-7, with D possibly matching TRBD2 (5 bases). The CDR3 loop spans 14 amino acids. Trimming took off 6 bases at V and 6 bases at J, with 18 bases between the two ends. Germline V gives CDR1 SNHLY, CDR2 FYNNEI. The chain's CDR3 is CASRGVGGSAEQYF. For the CDR3, the DNA is TGTGCCAGCAGGGGAGTAGGCGGGTCTGCCGAGCAGTACTTC.

This sequence joins TRBV19 and TRBJ1-1, with no clear D. Between the trimmed V and J ends, which lost 10 bases and 3 bases, there was a span of 9 bases. CDR1 and CDR2 from the germline V gene are LNHDA and SQIVND (reference sequence). The CDR3 consists of 11 residues. CDR3 sequence: CATLTDTEAFF. CDR3 nucleotides: TGTGCCACCTTAACGGACACTGAAGCTTTCTTT. The full variable domain, rest sourced from reference TRBV19 and TRBJ1-1, is DGGITQSPKYLFRKEGQNVTLSCEQNLNHDAMYWYRQDPGQGLRLIYYSQIVNDFQKGDIAEGYSVSREKKESFPLTVTSAQKNPTAFYLCATLTDTEAFFGQGTRLTVV.

V and J are TRBV6-5 and TRBJ2-7; D not certain. V lost 7 bases to trimming and J lost 2 bases, with 15 bases between them. The germline V gene has CDR1 MNHEY and CDR2 SVGAGI. This CDR3 is built from 14 residues. CDR3 residues: CASTLDTLPYEQYF. The DNA of the CDR3 is TGTGCCAGCACGCTCGACACTTTACCCTACGAGCAGTACTTC.

In its sample, this clone was seen once. This chain links TRBV5-6 with TRBJ1-6; unclear D gene. The CDR3 runs 14 residues. Trimming took off 2 bases at V and 5 bases at J, with 8 bases between the two ends. Looked up from germline, CDR1 is SGHDT and CDR2 is YYEEEE. In nucleotides, the CDR3 is TGTGCCAGCAGCTTTTCCGGGAATAATTCACCCCTCCACTTT. This codes for CASSFSGNNSPLHF.

The rearrangement uses TRBV7-8 and TRBJ2-5, with D perhaps matching TRBD1 (5 bases). CDR3 length: 13 amino acids. The V end lost 5 bases, the J end lost 4 bases, and 11 bases lay between the germline ends. Germline CDR1 and CDR2: SGHVS and FQNEAQ. This chain's CDR3 is CASSPTQGETQYF. CDR3 coding DNA: TGTGCCAGCAGCCCTACCCAGGGAGAGACCCAGTACTTC.

The chain employs TRBV27 and TRBJ1-6, with TRBD1 identical over 10 bases. The CDR3 has 14 residues. The V gene's germline CDR1 is MNHEY and CDR2 SMNVEV (reference sequence). Losses at the gene ends were 3 bases for V and 9 bases for J; bases not matched to a gene: 2. The CDR3 spells CASSLDRGGSPLHF. DNA for the CDR3: TGTGCCAGCAGTTTGGACAGGGGGGGTTCACCCCTCCACTTT.

The V call is TRBV6-2 or TRBV6-3, the J call TRBJ2-7; unclear D gene. V was trimmed by 0 bases and J by 1 base, leaving 13 bases between them. This CDR3 contains 16 residues. Germline V gene sequence: CDR1 MNHEY, CDR2 SVGEGT. The CDR3 DNA follows: TGTGCCAGCAGTTACTCCAGAACCGTGAATTCCTACGAGCAGTACTTC. Translated: CASSYSRTVNSYEQYF.

The chain is built from TRBV7-2 and TRBJ2-7, with D maybe TRBD1 (8 bases). V shed 5 bases and J shed 5 bases, with 13 bases lying between them. Germline V lookup: CDR1 SGHTA, CDR2 FQGNSA. The CDR3 is made up of 13 amino acids. CDR3 protein: CASSRTGRDEQYF. CDR3 in DNA: TGTGCCAGCAGCCGGACAGGGAGGGACGAGCAGTACTTC.